Each of the 18 T cell receptor beta chains below was sequenced from the same sample in a study of response to subunit inactivated influenza vaccine. A single record per CDR3 protein comes from TCRdb applying MiXCR to the RT-PCR reads. The sample lists about 520,000 distinct CDR3 sequences, 25% occurring once. The specimen comprised CD4+ T cells sorted from PBMCs, sampled less than 6 days after vaccination. The receptor source for this set is a man aged 45-65 years who received an inactivated influenza vaccine.

The rearrangement links TRBV4-2 to TRBJ2-5, with D unresolved. The V end was cut by 0 bases, the J end by 1 base, with 6 bases between. This CDR3 is built from 14 residues. The germline CDR1 and CDR2 sequences are LGHNA and YNFKEQ. The CDR3 DNA follows: TGTGCCAGCAGCCAAGAGGAGCTCCAAGAGACCCAGTACTTC. Translated: CASSQEELQETQYF.

This clonotype was picked up a small number of times. The chain carries TRBV5-1 and TRBJ2-5; 8 nucleotides agree with TRBD2. Losses at the gene ends were 5 bases for V and 1 base for J; bases not matched to a gene: 7. Germline assignment: CDR1 SGHRS and CDR2 YFSETQ. The length of the CDR3 is 15 residues. CDR3 sequence: CASRIIGGVQETQYF. In DNA, the CDR3 is TGCGCCAGCAGAATCATCGGGGGGGTCCAAGAGACCCAGTACTTC.

The chain combines TRBV9 with TRBJ1-3, with D hard to call. The CDR3 is 13 amino acids. Between the trimmed V and J ends, which lost 4 bases and 7 bases, there was a span of 12 bases. In germline, CDR1 is SGDLS, CDR2 YYNGEE. Here the CDR3 reads CASSPWSGNTIYF. DNA for the CDR3: TGTGCCAGCAGCCCCTGGTCGGGGAACACCATATATTTT.

The chain carries TRBV7-2 and TRBJ1-1; TRBD1 is a possible D gene (5 bases). V was shortened by 4 bases and J by 9 bases, with 15 bases between the two germline ends. In germline, CDR1 is SGHTA, CDR2 FQGNSA. There are 13 residues in the CDR3. CDR3 coding DNA: TGTGCCAGCAGCTCGCAAGGACCAGGGAAAGCTTTCTTT. It is translated as CASSSQGPGKAFF.

The chain employs TRBV7-8 and TRBJ2-2; 8 positions match TRBD2. Germline lookup yields CDR1 SGHVS and CDR2 FQNEAQ. J lost 7 bases, V lost 2 bases, and 3 bases had no gene match. The CDR3 contains 14 residues. CDR3 nucleotide sequence: TGTGCCAGCAGCTTATCGGGAGGGGTCGGGGAGCTGTTTTTT. Its translation: CASSLSGGVGELFF.

This clonotype was found a few times. This chain connects TRBV20-1 to TRBJ1-2, with 7 positions matching TRBD1. Germline loops: CDR1 DFQATT, CDR2 SNEGSKA (reference sequence). Trimming removed 3 bases from V and 5 bases from J; junction bases left unmatched: 6. The CDR3 sequence is 13 residues long. This CDR3 reads CSASEDRSYGYTF. In DNA, the CDR3 is TGCAGTGCTAGTGAGGACAGGAGTTATGGCTACACCTTC.

This clonotype was found a few times. The gene calls are TRBV6-2 or TRBV6-3 and TRBJ1-4; 7 nucleotides line up with TRBD1. The J segment lost 0 bases and the V segment lost 7 bases, leaving 5 bases of the junction unmatched. Germline-derived CDR1 and CDR2 are MNHEY and SVGEGT. CDR3 length: 15 residues. The CDR3: CASKGTAATNEKLFF. The CDR3 DNA reads TGTGCCAGCAAAGGGACAGCAGCAACTAATGAAAAACTGTTTTTT.

This chain joins TRBV20-1 and TRBJ2-3, with unresolved D. The V gene's germline CDR1 is DFQATT and CDR2 SNEGSKA (reference sequence). The CDR3 is 14 residues long. The germline V and J ends were trimmed by 3 bases and 4 bases, with 14 bases remaining between them. The CDR3, as DNA: TGCAGTGCTAGGCCGCTCGAGGCCGCAGATACGCAGTATTTT. Its protein product is CSARPLEAADTQYF.

This clonotype came up a few times. The chain combines TRBV7-2 with TRBJ2-7, with 8 bases lining up with TRBD2. The CDR3 consists of 15 residues. From germline, CDR1 is SGHTA and CDR2 FQGNSA. Trimming cost V 6 bases and J 6 bases; bases outside gene matches: 13. In DNA, the CDR3 is TGTGCCAGCAGTACCAGCGGGAGCCTCCGCTCCGAGCAGTACTTC. It encodes CASSTSGSLRSEQYF.

The genes are TRBV12-3 or TRBV12-4 and TRBJ2-3; 8 positions match TRBD2. The CDR3 is 14 amino acids. Trimming at V came to 6 bases and at J to 7 bases, leaving 9 bases not matched to a gene. Here the CDR3 reads CASSTGGSRYTQYF. As DNA, the CDR3 is TGTGCCAGCAGCACGGGGGGGAGTCGCTATACGCAGTATTTT.

The chain recombines TRBV6-1 with TRBJ1-1; 8 bases align to TRBD1. Trimming cost V 4 bases and J 0 bases; bases outside gene matches: 4. The CDR3 extends over 15 amino acids. Germline V gene lookup returns CDR1 MNHNS and CDR2 SASEGT. The CDR3 DNA is TGTGCCAGCAGTGTTCAGGGGGCGATGAACACTGAAGCTTTCTTT. Translation: CASSVQGAMNTEAFF.

This chain joins TRBV7-3 and TRBJ2-3; D gene uncertain. V was pared by 5 bases and J by 0 bases, with 12 bases between. The V gene's germline CDR1 is SGHTA and CDR2 FQGTGA. The CDR3 loop spans 15 amino acids. In nucleotides, the CDR3 is TGTGCCAGCAGCCCCTCCGTGGTGAGCACAGATACGCAGTATTTT. Its protein product is CASSPSVVSTDTQYF.

This sequence joins TRBV20-1 and TRBJ1-1, with D perhaps TRBD1 (5 bases). V was pared by 5 bases and J by 7 bases, with 8 bases between. The CDR3 is made up of 10 amino acids. Germline lookup yields CDR1 DFQATT and CDR2 SNEGSKA (reference sequence). The CDR3 region has the DNA TGCAGTGCTTGGGACGGTGAAGCTTTCTTT. Residues: CSAWDGEAFF.

The chain has TRBV19 and TRBJ2-2; perhaps D is TRBD1 or TRBD2 (5 bases each). Per germline, CDR1 LNHDA and CDR2 SQIVND (reference sequence). Trimming cost V 3 bases and J 2 bases, with 13 bases left between them. The CDR3 has 16 amino acids. The chain's CDR3 is CASSIDGAINTGELFF. In DNA form, the CDR3 reads TGTGCCAGTAGTATCGACGGGGCGATCAACACCGGGGAGCTGTTTTTT.

J is TRBJ2-1 and V is TRBV12-3 or TRBV12-4, with 10 bases lining up with TRBD2. The CDR3 length is 16 residues. The V gene end was trimmed by 8 bases and the J gene end by 6 bases; junction bases not matched to a gene: 13. In DNA form, the CDR3 reads TGTGCCAGCCACCTTGGGAGCGGGAGGGCCATCAATGAGCAGTTCTTC. This codes for CASHLGSGRAINEQFF.

This clonotype was observed a handful of times. For the CDR3, the DNA is TGTGCCAGCAGTTTAGGAGGGCTAGCGGGGCCCCAAGAGACCCAGTACTTC. Amino acid sequence: CASSLGGLAGPQETQYF. The V gene is TRBV12-3 or TRBV12-4, the J gene TRBJ2-5; TRBD2 matches 9 bases. The CDR3 is 17 amino acids. Losses at the gene ends were 1 base for V and 1 base for J; bases not matched to a gene: 7.

This chain joins TRBV7-8 and TRBJ2-7, with 8 bases that match TRBD1. The CDR3 spans 15 residues. J gave up 1 base and V 5 bases, and 7 bases lay outside the gene matches. Germline V gene data show CDR1 as SGHVS and CDR2 as FQNEAQ. The CDR3 nucleotides read TGTGCCAGCAGCCGGACAGGGATTGGGTCCTACGAGCAGTACTTC. Amino acids: CASSRTGIGSYEQYF.

V is TRBV6-5 and J is TRBJ1-6; 8 bases fit TRBD1. The V segment lost 0 bases and the J segment 9 bases; nucleotides outside the gene matches: 4. The V gene's germline CDR1 is MNHEY and CDR2 SVGAGI. The CDR3 is 15 amino acids. This chain's CDR3 is CASSYSAGGGSPLHF. CDR3 DNA: TGTGCCAGCAGTTACTCAGCAGGGGGCGGTTCACCCCTCCACTTT.